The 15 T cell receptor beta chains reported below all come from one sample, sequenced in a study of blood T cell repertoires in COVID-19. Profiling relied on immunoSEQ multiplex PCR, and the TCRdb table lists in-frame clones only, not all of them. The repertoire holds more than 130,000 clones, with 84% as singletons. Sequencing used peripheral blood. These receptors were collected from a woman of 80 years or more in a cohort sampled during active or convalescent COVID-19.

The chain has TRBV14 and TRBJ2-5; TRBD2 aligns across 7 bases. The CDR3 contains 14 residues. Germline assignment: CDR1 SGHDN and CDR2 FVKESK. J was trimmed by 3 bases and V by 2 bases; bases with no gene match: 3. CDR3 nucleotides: TGTGCCAGCAGCCAATGGGGGAGGGAAGAGACCCAGTACTTC. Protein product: CASSQWGREETQYF.

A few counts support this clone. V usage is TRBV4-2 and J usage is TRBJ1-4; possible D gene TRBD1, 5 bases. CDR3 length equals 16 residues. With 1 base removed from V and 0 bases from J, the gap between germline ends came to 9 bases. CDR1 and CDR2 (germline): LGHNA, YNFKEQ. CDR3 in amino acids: CASSQGTTPTNEKLFF. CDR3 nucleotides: TGTGCCAGCAGCCAAGGGACAACGCCAACTAATGAAAAACTGTTTTTT.

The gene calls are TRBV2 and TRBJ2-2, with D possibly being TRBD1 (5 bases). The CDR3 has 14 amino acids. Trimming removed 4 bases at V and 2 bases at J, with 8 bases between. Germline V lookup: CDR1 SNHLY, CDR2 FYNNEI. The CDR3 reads CASSGQGNTGELFF. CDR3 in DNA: TGTGCCAGCAGTGGTCAGGGAAACACCGGGGAGCTGTTTTTT.

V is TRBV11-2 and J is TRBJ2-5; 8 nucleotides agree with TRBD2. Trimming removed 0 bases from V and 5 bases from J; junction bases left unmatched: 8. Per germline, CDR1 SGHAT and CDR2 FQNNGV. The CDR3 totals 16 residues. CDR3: CASSLDYTGGRETQYF. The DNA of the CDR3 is TGTGCCAGCAGCTTAGATTACACGGGGGGGCGTGAGACCCAGTACTTC.

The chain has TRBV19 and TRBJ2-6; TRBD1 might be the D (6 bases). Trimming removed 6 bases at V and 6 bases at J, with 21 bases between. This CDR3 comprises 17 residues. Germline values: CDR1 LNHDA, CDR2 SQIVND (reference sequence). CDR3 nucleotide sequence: TGTGCCAGTAGAAGAACAGGGTTTCGTGAATCGGCCAACGTCCTGACTTTC. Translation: CASRRTGFRESANVLTF.

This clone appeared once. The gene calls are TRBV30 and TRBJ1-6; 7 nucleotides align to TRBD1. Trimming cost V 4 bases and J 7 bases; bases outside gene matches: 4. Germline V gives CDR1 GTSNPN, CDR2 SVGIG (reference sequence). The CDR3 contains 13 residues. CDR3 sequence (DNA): TGTGCCTGGACAAACAGGGGAAATTCACCCCTCCACTTT. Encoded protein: CAWTNRGNSPLHF.

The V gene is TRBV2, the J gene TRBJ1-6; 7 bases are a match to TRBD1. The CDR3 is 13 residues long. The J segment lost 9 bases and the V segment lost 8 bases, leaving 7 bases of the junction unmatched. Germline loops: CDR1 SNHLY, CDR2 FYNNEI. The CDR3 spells CASGRQGTSPLHF. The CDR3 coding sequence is TGTGCCAGCGGACGACAGGGAACTTCACCCCTCCACTTT.

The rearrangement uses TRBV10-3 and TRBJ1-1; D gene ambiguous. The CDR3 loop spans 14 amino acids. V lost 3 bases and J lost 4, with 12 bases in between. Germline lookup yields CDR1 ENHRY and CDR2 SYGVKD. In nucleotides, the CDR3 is TGTGCCATCAGTGACGAGGGTTCAGGCACTGAAGCTTTCTTT. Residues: CAISDEGSGTEAFF.

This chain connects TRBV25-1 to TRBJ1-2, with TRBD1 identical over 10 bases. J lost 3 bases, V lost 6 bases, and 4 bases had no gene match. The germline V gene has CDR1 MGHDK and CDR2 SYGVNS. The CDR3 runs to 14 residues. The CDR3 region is CASRGTGAYYGYTF. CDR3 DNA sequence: TGTGCCAGCAGAGGGACAGGGGCTTACTATGGCTACACCTTC.

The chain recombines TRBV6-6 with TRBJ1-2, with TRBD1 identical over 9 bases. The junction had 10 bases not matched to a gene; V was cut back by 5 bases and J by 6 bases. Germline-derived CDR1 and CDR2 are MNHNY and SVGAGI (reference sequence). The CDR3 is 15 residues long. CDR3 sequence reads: CASSPSTGTGNGYTF. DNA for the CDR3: TGTGCCAGCAGTCCCTCTACCGGGACAGGGAATGGCTACACCTTC.

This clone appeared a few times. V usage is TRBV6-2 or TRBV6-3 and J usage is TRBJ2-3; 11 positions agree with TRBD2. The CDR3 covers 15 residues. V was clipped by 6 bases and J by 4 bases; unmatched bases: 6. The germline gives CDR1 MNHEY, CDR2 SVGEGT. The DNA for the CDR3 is TGTGCCAGCAGCATAGCGGGGGGGCGGGCAGATACGCAGTATTTT. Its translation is CASSIAGGRADTQYF.

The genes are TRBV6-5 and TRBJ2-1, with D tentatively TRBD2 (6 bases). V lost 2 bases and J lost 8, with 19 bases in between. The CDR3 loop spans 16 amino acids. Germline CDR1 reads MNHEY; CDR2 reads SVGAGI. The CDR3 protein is CASSYRWQTSGDEQFF. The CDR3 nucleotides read TGTGCCAGCAGTTACCGGTGGCAAACCTCGGGAGATGAGCAGTTCTTC.

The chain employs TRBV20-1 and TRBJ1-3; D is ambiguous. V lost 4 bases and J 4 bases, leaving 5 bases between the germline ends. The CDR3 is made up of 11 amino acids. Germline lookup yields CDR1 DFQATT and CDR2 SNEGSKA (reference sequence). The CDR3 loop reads CSAIFGNTIYF. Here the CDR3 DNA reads TGCAGTGCTATCTTCGGAAACACCATATATTTT.

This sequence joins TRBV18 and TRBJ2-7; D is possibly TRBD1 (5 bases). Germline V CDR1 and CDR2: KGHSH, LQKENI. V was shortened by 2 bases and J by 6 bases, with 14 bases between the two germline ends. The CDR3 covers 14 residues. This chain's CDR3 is CASSPLGPAGEQYV. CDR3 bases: TGTGCCAGCTCACCATTGGGGCCAGCAGGCGAGCAGTACGTC.

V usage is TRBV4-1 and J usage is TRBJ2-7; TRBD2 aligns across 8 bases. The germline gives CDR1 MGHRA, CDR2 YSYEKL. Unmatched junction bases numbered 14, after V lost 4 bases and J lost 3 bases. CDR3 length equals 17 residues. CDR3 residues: CASSPRNSGGLSYEQYF. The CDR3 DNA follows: TGCGCCAGCAGCCCGCGCAATTCGGGGGGGCTAAGCTACGAGCAGTACTTC.